One and the same sample provided the 13 T cell receptor beta chains below, sequenced in a study of shared clonotypes between healthy human individuals. Here immunoSEQ multiplex PCR was the method, and the copy in TCRdb shows in-frame clones only, minus some. The table includes approximately 2.4 million clones, approximately 94% detected once. The sample comprised naive CD4+ T cells sorted from blood. Subset reported: CD45RA+ positively selected. These receptors all come from a man between 18 and 35 years old in good health.

The V call is TRBV19, the J call TRBJ1-2, with D possibly being TRBD1 (5 bases). Germline V gene data show CDR1 as LNHDA and CDR2 as SQIVND (reference sequence). Trimming took off 1 base at V and 6 bases at J, with 15 bases between the two ends. CDR3 length: 15 amino acids. The CDR3 nucleotides read TGTGCCAGTAGTATAGTGGCTAAGGGGTCGAATGGCTACACCTTC. It yields the protein CASSIVAKGSNGYTF.

The J gene is TRBJ2-5, the V gene TRBV7-9, with D possibly TRBD2 on 5 matching bases. The germline V and J ends were trimmed by 6 bases and 2 bases, with 7 bases remaining between them. Germline V CDR1 and CDR2: SEHNR, FQNEAQ (reference sequence). CDR3 length: 12 amino acids. The CDR3 is CASREGQETQYF. The CDR3 DNA follows: TGTGCCAGCAGAGAGGGACAAGAGACCCAGTACTTC.

The V and J genes are TRBV25-1 and TRBJ2-7, with 9 bases fitting TRBD1. The CDR3 covers 15 residues. The junction had 9 bases not matched to a gene; V was cut back by 6 bases and J by 3 bases. The germline CDR1 and CDR2 sequences are MGHDK and SYGVNS. CDR3 residues: CASRLSGTGNYEQYF. CDR3 coding DNA: TGTGCCAGCAGATTATCCGGGACAGGGAACTACGAGCAGTACTTC.

V is TRBV11-2 and J is TRBJ1-6; 7 bases agree with TRBD1. From germline, CDR1 is SGHAT and CDR2 FQNNGV. V shed 4 bases and J 0 bases; nucleotides not matched to a gene: 3. The CDR3 is made up of 16 amino acids. The CDR3 loop is CASSSYRGSYNSPLHF. The DNA of the CDR3 is TGTGCCAGCAGCTCCTACAGGGGCTCCTATAATTCACCCCTCCACTTT.

J is TRBJ1-5 and V is TRBV2, with 7 bases fitting TRBD1. V dropped 5 bases and J dropped 5; count of bases not matched to a gene: 6. Germline loops: CDR1 SNHLY, CDR2 FYNNEI. There are 14 residues in the CDR3. In DNA, the CDR3 is TGTGCCAGCAGTCCGGGACAGTCATATCAGCCCCAGCATTTT. It codes for CASSPGQSYQPQHF.

V usage is TRBV5-4 and J usage is TRBJ2-3, with 12 bases lining up with TRBD2. The V gene's germline CDR1 is SGHNT and CDR2 YYREEE (reference sequence). The CDR3 has 18 residues. V dropped 3 bases and J dropped 0; count of bases not matched to a gene: 8. The CDR3 region has the DNA TGTGCCAGCAGCTCCGGGACTAGCGGGCCGGGTAGCACAGATACGCAGTATTTT. Protein: CASSSGTSGPGSTDTQYF.

The gene calls are TRBV9 and TRBJ2-2; D unclear. Per germline, CDR1 SGDLS and CDR2 YYNGEE. There are 17 residues in the CDR3. Trimming removed 4 bases from V and 7 bases from J, with 23 bases in between. The CDR3 nucleotides read TGTGCCAGCAGCCCATCAGTAGGGCAGGTAAAGAGCGGGGAGCTGTTTTTT. It specifies CASSPSVGQVKSGELFF.

This clone was detected only once. This chain joins TRBV7-2 and TRBJ2-3, with 14 bases that match TRBD2. Trimming at V came to 1 base and at J to 6 bases, leaving 9 bases not matched to a gene. The CDR3 contains 18 residues. Germline V lookup: CDR1 SGHTA, CDR2 FQGNSA. Here the CDR3 reads CASSLVGTSGGMRDTQYF. CDR3 coding DNA: TGTGCCAGCAGCTTAGTCGGGACTAGCGGGGGAATGAGGGATACGCAGTATTTT.

The J gene is TRBJ2-1, the V gene TRBV30; 10 bases agree with TRBD1. CDR3 size: 15 residues. Germline V gene data show CDR1 as GTSNPN and CDR2 as SVGIG (reference sequence). V shed 4 bases and J 0 bases; nucleotides not matched to a gene: 3. Here the CDR3 reads CAWTTGGSSYNEQFF. CDR3 in DNA: TGTGCCTGGACGACAGGGGGCAGCTCCTACAATGAGCAGTTCTTC.

The chain links TRBV5-1 to TRBJ2-2; D may match TRBD1 or TRBD2 (5 bases each). Germline V lookup: CDR1 SGHRS, CDR2 YFSETQ. The CDR3 is made up of 16 amino acids. V was cut by 3 bases and J by 2 bases, with 14 bases left in between. The DNA of the CDR3 is TGCGCCAGCAGCTATTCCGGGACCGGAAACACCGGGGAGCTGTTTTTT. This sequence encodes CASSYSGTGNTGELFF. Full variable domain (outside the CDR3, taken from reference TRBV5-1 and TRBJ2-2): KAGVTQTPRYLIKTRGQQVTLSCSPISGHRSVSWYQQTPGQGLQFLFEYFSETQRNKGNFPGRFSGRQFSNSRSEMNVSTLELGDSALYLCASSYSGTGNTGELFFGEGSRLTVL.

A note on this clone: Other nucleotide sequences in the sample specify the same CDR3. The chain links TRBV20-1 to TRBJ2-5; D not certain. This CDR3 comprises 10 residues. Trimming shortened V by 3 bases and J by 3 bases, and 2 bases separated the two germline ends. Germline V gives CDR1 DFQATT, CDR2 SNEGSKA (reference sequence). CDR3 protein: CSASEETQYF. The CDR3 nucleotides are TGCAGTGCTAGCGAAGAGACCCAGTACTTC.

V is TRBV30 and J is TRBJ2-5, with 7 bases aligning to TRBD1. The CDR3 has 13 residues. Germline CDR1 reads GTSNPN; CDR2 reads SVGIG (reference sequence). Germline trimming cut 5 bases from V and 5 bases from J; bases unmatched to any gene: 8. The CDR3 nucleotides are TGTGCCTGGGTGGGACAGAGTCTGGAGACCCAGTACTTC. This encodes CAWVGQSLETQYF.

This clone has only a few counts. The chain employs TRBV27 and TRBJ1-2; 10 nucleotides align to TRBD1. Germline CDR1 reads MNHEY; CDR2 reads SMNVEV (reference sequence). Unmatched junction bases numbered 5, after V lost 9 bases and J lost 7 bases. CDR3 length: 12 amino acids. In DNA, the CDR3 is TGTGCCAGTACGACAGGGGGCTCTGGCTACACCTTC. Translated: CASTTGGSGYTF.